This T cell receptor beta chain was documented in a study of T cells in Graves' hyperthyroidism and ophthalmopathy. Study observations and caveats: Expanded thyroid clonotypes (above 0.001) were mostly also found in blood.

Germline V lookup: CDR1 DFQATT, CDR2 SNEGSKA (reference sequence). V dropped 6 bases and J dropped 9 bases, with 12 bases sitting between them. The CDR3 runs to 11 residues. This clonotype showed up many times. What it recognizes is unknown. Authors of the study amplified TCR beta CDR3 regions from RNA transcripts. A set of HTBI primers served as the primers for a first-round RT-PCR of the TCR CDR3. TCRdb re-derived calls from the multiplex PCR reads in MiXCR, one entry per CDR3 protein. This table has 620,000 or so distinct CDR3 sequences, about 14% appearing once. This chain joins TRBV20-1 and TRBJ2-1; D is uncertain. The origin of this receptor is a woman between 50 and 59 years old with Graves' ophthalmopathy. Input material: blood. The CDR3 nucleotides read TGCAGTGCATTTCAACGGAGTGAGCAGTTCTTC. Its protein is CSAFQRSEQFF.